Sequencing of this TCR beta chain was carried out in a study of monozygotic twins with inflammatory bowel disease. Through template switching, UMIs that included a 6-nucleotide sample barcode were added. TCRdb re-called the 5' RACE reads; every CDR3 protein appears as one record, without DNA. This sample's table has around 140,000 distinct CDR3 sequences. Study conclusions and caveats: Twin concordance left repertoire similarity unchanged, with limited power a possible explanation for this lack of difference. The inverse Simpson measure of TCRbeta diversity was lower in IBD patients than in healthy co-twins. Results did not support any single strong IBD-associated signal or clonotype.

In germline, CDR1 is SGHRS, CDR2 YFSETQ. This CDR3 region has 16 residues. For this clonotype: Its antigen is not identified.

The TCR originated in a human donor with ulcerative colitis or Crohn's disease, or a healthy co-twin of an affected twin (not recorded which). Sequencing was performed on blood. The chain employs TRBV5-1 and TRBJ2-1; TCRdb returns TRBD2, unconfirmable since there is no DNA. CDR3 residues: CASSFGLARTYNEQFF.